These 2 T cell receptor beta chains came from one sample sequenced in a study of somatic mutations in cytotoxic T cells in rheumatoid arthritis. Clones were read by immunoSEQ multiplex PCR, and TCRdb kept only the in-frame ones, dropping some. The sample lists approximately 17,000 clones, just under 80% seen once, with roughly a sixth in the top ten. Material for sequencing was CD8+ T cells sorted from blood. The receptors come from an adult with rheumatoid arthritis.

The chain carries TRBV5-5 and TRBJ1-1; no clear D gene. The V and J ends lost 4 bases and 1 base respectively, with 8 bases between them. Germline CDR1 is SGHKS and CDR2 is YYEKEE (reference sequence). The CDR3 spans 13 residues. CDR3 protein: CASSQHPNTEAFF. CDR3 DNA sequence: TGTGCCAGCAGCCAACACCCGAACACTGAAGCTTTCTTT.

This clone was seen a single time. The chain uses TRBV20-1 and TRBJ2-7, with D hard to call. V lost 1 base and J 3 bases, leaving 1 base between the germline ends. Germline CDR1 is DFQATT and CDR2 is SNEGSKA (reference sequence). This CDR3 has 10 amino acids. The CDR3 bases are TGCAGTGCTAGAGGCTACGAGCAGTACTTC. Translating gives CSARGYEQYF.